This entry lists 12 T cell receptor beta chains sequenced from one sample in a study of blood T cell repertoires in COVID-19. Sequenced by immunoSEQ multiplex PCR; TCRdb stores in-frame clones only, minus some. In the table there are roughly 250,000 clones, 85% to 95% of which are singletons. The sample was PBMCs or T cells enriched from blood (not recorded which). These receptors originate from a woman under 30 who had recovered from COVID-19.

The chain links TRBV28 to TRBJ1-5, with D perhaps matching TRBD1 (6 bases). V lost 3 bases and J lost 1, with 13 bases in between. CDR3 size: 16 residues. Germline lookup yields CDR1 MDHEN and CDR2 SYDVKM. In DNA, the CDR3 is TGTGCCAGCAGTTTTTCAATCAGGGGCAGCAATCAGCCCCAGCATTTT. Protein product: CASSFSIRGSNQPQHF.

The V call is TRBV5-6, the J call TRBJ2-3; TRBD1 is a possible D gene (5 bases). The CDR3 totals 14 residues. The V gene lost 1 base and the J gene lost 3 bases, with 9 bases spanning the gap. The germline V gene encodes CDR1 SGHDT and CDR2 YYEEEE. CDR3 bases: TGTGCCAGCAGCTTGATACAGGCAACAGATACGCAGTATTTT. This codes for CASSLIQATDTQYF.

The V call is TRBV24-1, the J call TRBJ2-5, with TRBD1 matching over 12 bases. The germline gives CDR1 KGHDR, CDR2 SFDVKD. Trimming took 4 bases from V and 5 from J; bases not matched to a gene: 10. The CDR3 consists of 17 residues. The CDR3 nucleotides are TGTGCCACCAGTGACCACGTAGGGACAGGGGGCTCCGAGACCCAGTACTTC. It specifies CATSDHVGTGGSETQYF.

The V and J genes are TRBV28 and TRBJ2-7; D is perhaps TRBD1 (5 bases). Germline CDR1 is MDHEN and CDR2 is SYDVKM. Trimming left V 7 bases short and J 3 bases short, with 16 bases between. This CDR3 contains 14 residues. CDR3 in amino acids: CASTPLSQGYEQYF. Written as DNA, the CDR3 is TGTGCCAGCACCCCCCTGTCCCAGGGCTACGAGCAGTACTTC. Based on the CDR3 plus reference TRBV28 and TRBJ2-7, the full variable domain is DVKVTQSSRYLVKRTGEKVFLECVQDMDHENMFWYRQDPGLGLRLIYFSYDVKMKEKGDIPEGYSVSREKKERFSLILESASTNQTSMYLCASTPLSQGYEQYFGPGTRLTVT.

V gene TRBV6-4 combines with J gene TRBJ1-1; D may be TRBD1 (6 bases). CDR1 is MRHNA, CDR2 SNTAGT, per germline. This CDR3 comprises 13 residues. Trimming removed 3 bases from V and 4 bases from J, with 9 bases in between. The CDR3 loop is CASSEKDSTEAFF. CDR3 nucleotides: TGTGCCAGCAGTGAGAAGGACAGCACTGAAGCTTTCTTT.

The V call is TRBV7-2, the J call TRBJ1-5; D not resolved. The CDR3 runs 12 residues. Trimming took off 5 bases at V and 8 bases at J, with 10 bases between the two ends. Germline V gene lookup returns CDR1 SGHTA and CDR2 FQGNSA. The CDR3 DNA reads as TGTGCCAGCAGCCGGCTGCGGGAGCCCCAGCATTTT. Its protein product is CASSRLREPQHF.

This clone was picked up one time. The chain combines TRBV19 with TRBJ1-2; TRBD1 agrees at 7 bases. The germline CDR1 and CDR2 sequences are LNHDA and SQIVND (reference sequence). V trimming: 5 bases; J trimming: 4 bases; junction bases outside the gene matches: 13. This CDR3 comprises 16 residues. CDR3 bases: TGTGCCAGTAGTGTAAACCGGGACAGAAAATTCTATGGCTACACCTTC. Translated, it gives CASSVNRDRKFYGYTF.

J is TRBJ1-2 and V is TRBV6-5, with D unclear. CDR1 and CDR2 from the germline V gene are MNHEY and SVGAGI. The CDR3 loop spans 12 amino acids. Trimming stripped 2 bases from V and 7 bases from J, with 8 bases between. The DNA of the CDR3 is TGTGCCAGCAGTTACCGCGGCGTTGGCTACACCTTC. Translation: CASSYRGVGYTF.

The count of this clone is one. V is TRBV6-1 and J is TRBJ2-7; TRBD1 matches at 8 bases. The length of the CDR3 is 14 residues. Germline CDR1 is MNHNS and CDR2 is SASEGT. V lost 1 base to trimming and J lost 5 bases; unmatched junction nucleotides: 4. CDR3 DNA: TGTGCCAGCAGTGAAGGGACAGGGTCCCACGAGCAGTACTTC. This sequence encodes CASSEGTGSHEQYF.

The rearrangement uses TRBV24-1 and TRBJ1-2; D may be TRBD1 (6 bases). The germline CDR1 and CDR2 sequences are KGHDR and SFDVKD. The CDR3 loop spans 13 amino acids. V lost 3 bases and J lost 8, with 12 bases in between. CDR3 DNA sequence: TGTGCCACCAGTGATCGCAGGGGAAGAGGCTACACCTTC. It codes for CATSDRRGRGYTF.

Only a few counts were recorded for this clone. This chain joins TRBV9 and TRBJ2-2; 10 nucleotides line up with TRBD1. Germline loops: CDR1 SGDLS, CDR2 YYNGEE. V lost 2 bases and J lost 7; bases outside the gene matches: 5. CDR3 length equals 15 residues. CDR3: CASSVGQGQVGELFF. In nucleotides, the CDR3 is TGTGCCAGCAGCGTGGGACAGGGGCAGGTCGGGGAGCTGTTTTTT.

This clone was recorded a few times. The J gene is TRBJ1-1, the V gene TRBV19, with D hard to call. Trimming pared 3 bases from V and 10 bases from J, leaving 12 bases between. Germline V CDR1 and CDR2: LNHDA, SQIVND (reference sequence). This CDR3 has 12 residues. CDR3 nucleotide sequence: TGTGCCAGTAGTATTCTAGCCTCCGGAGCTTTCTTT. It codes for CASSILASGAFF.